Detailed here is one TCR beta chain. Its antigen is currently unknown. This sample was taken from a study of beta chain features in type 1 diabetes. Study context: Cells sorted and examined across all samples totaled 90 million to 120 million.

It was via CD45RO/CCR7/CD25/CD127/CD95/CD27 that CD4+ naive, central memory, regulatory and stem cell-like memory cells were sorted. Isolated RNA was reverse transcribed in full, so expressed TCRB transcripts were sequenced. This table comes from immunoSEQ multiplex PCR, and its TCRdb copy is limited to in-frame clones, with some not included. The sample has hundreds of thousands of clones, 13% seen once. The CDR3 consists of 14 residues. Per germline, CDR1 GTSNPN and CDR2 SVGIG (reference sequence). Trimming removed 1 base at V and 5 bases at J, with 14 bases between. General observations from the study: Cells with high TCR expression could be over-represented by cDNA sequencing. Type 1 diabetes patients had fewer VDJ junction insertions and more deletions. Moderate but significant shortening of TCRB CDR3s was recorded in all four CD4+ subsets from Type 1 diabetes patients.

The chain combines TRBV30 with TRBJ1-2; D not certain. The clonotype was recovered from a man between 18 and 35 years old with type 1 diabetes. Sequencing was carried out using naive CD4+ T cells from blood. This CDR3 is CAWSEGPGGYGYTF. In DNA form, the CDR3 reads TGTGCCTGGAGTGAAGGGCCCGGCGGATATGGCTACACCTTC. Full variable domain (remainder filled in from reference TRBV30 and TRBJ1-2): SQTIHQWPATLVQPVGSPLSLECTVEGTSNPNLYWYRQAAGRGLQLLFYSVGIGQISSEVPQNLSASRPQDRQFILSSKKLLLSDSGFYLCAWSEGPGGYGYTFGSGTRLTVV.